This T cell receptor (beta chain) was sequenced during a study of T-cell memory formation after mild COVID-19 (dated by TCRdb to the early 2020s). Some background on the complete study: TCR sequence clusters from the two donors were largely donor specific. The cohort was made up of two young adult volunteers, one female and one male, who were previously healthy. In a couple of donors, T-cell clones that expanded and contracted after mild COVID-19 were followed by sequencing TCRalpha and TCRbeta repertoires longitudinally. The investigation overall reported the following: Only a couple of mild cases were covered by the study, and larger cohorts that include severe cases with pre-infection samples were considered necessary. The detection of some responding clones in pre-infection memory suggests that pre-existing cross-reactive memory T cells joined the SARS-CoV-2 response. Whether the second-wave clones peaking on day 37 were SARS-CoV-2 specific was not confirmed. Contracting CD4+ clones appeared mostly in the CM and EM memory subsets, whereas CD8+ clones were enriched in EMRA. Clones that contracted from day 15 to 85 showed balanced CD4/CD8 phenotypes, whereas a second wave of clones that expanded from day 15 to 37 leaned towards CD4+.

Ficoll-Paque density gradient centrifugation was the method used to isolate PBMCs. On this clonotype: Its recognized antigen is unknown. Nothing much larger sits one base from this clone, and base qualities are not available.

According to the germline V gene, CDR1 reads MGHDK and CDR2 reads SYGVNS. The CDR3 goes from the cysteine to the phenylalanine over 14 residues. Of all the DNA, just the CDR3 is kept, 42 bases in frame from base 1. V is shortened by 8 bases, J by 5 bases, and the region joining them spans 18 bases. The sequencer was an Illumina NovaSeq 6000. TCRalpha and TCRbeta cDNA libraries were built by 5'RACE with constant-segment primers, adding sample barcodes and unique molecular identifiers. Trizol reagent was used to extract RNA from every sample. Libraries were amplified in two PCR steps, with a second sample barcode and Illumina TruSeq adapters added in the second step. Sequencing of the libraries was done on an Illumina NovaSeq, producing 2 x 150 bp paired-end reads. On the study's bioinformatics: Reads were demultiplexed and collapsed into UMI-guided consensus sequences with migec v1.2.7. Using mixcr v2.1.11, the UMI consensuses were aligned to TRA and TRB V and J templates and assembled into clonotypes. A clonotype was counted as expanded or contracted only when both edgeR and NoisET called the clonotype significant, with the noise models trained on biological replicates. For edgeR calls, the thresholds were a false discovery rate-adjusted p below 0.01 and a log2 fold-change of 1. As an exploratory analysis of dynamics, max-normalized trajectories of the 1000 most abundant clonotypes were examined with PCA combined with hierarchical clustering. Separately sequenced CD4+ and CD8+ repertoires were used to assign the CD4 or CD8 phenotype of responding clones. The public reads were reanalyzed by TCRdb: fastp trimming at Q25, MiXCR alignment, in-frame beta chains only. CDR3 protein duplicates are merged, each entry listing the most common genes and DNA. The V and J calls come from TCRdb's annotation, not from the publication. In all, the sample holds fewer than 350,000 distinct CDR3 sequences, and around 8% of those were seen once. The ten biggest clones cover approximately 23% of the sample.

This receptor chain uses TRBV25-1 and TRBJ2-5; matching of 6 bases hints at TRBD2 as the D gene. The sequencing sample was made of PBMCs or a T cell subset sorted from them (not recorded which). This TCR was sampled from a man aged 18 to 30 who had mild COVID-19 (a few samples of this study predate the infection). The sample titles of this study are shuffled in the database, so cell type and time point are left out; the donor was told from shared clones. The nucleotide sequence is TGTGCCAGCGGACGGACTGGGACTGCGGAGACCCAGTACTTC. This translates into CASGRTGTAETQYF. With the rest looked up from the reference TRBV25-1 and TRBJ2-5 genes rather than sequenced, the full variable domain is EADIYQTPRYLVIGTGKKITLECSQTMGHDKMYWYQQDPGMELHLIHYSYGVNSTEKGDLSSESTVSRIRTEHFPLTLESARPSHTSQYLCASGRTGTAETQYFGPGTRLLVL.